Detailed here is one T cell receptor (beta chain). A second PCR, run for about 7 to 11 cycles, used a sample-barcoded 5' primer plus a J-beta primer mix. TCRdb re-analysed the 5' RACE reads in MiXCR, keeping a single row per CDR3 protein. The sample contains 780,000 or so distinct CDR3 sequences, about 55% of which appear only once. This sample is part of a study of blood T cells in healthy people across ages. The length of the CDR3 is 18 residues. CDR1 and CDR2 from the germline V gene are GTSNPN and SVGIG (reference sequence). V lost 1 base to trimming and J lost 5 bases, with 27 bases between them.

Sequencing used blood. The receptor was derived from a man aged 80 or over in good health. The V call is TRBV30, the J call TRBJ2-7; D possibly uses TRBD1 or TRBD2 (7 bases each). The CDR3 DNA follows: TGTGCCTGGAGTGCGCCCGGCCTTTTGCAGGGGGGGTCGCACGAGCAGTACTTC. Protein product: CAWSAPGLLQGGSHEQYF.